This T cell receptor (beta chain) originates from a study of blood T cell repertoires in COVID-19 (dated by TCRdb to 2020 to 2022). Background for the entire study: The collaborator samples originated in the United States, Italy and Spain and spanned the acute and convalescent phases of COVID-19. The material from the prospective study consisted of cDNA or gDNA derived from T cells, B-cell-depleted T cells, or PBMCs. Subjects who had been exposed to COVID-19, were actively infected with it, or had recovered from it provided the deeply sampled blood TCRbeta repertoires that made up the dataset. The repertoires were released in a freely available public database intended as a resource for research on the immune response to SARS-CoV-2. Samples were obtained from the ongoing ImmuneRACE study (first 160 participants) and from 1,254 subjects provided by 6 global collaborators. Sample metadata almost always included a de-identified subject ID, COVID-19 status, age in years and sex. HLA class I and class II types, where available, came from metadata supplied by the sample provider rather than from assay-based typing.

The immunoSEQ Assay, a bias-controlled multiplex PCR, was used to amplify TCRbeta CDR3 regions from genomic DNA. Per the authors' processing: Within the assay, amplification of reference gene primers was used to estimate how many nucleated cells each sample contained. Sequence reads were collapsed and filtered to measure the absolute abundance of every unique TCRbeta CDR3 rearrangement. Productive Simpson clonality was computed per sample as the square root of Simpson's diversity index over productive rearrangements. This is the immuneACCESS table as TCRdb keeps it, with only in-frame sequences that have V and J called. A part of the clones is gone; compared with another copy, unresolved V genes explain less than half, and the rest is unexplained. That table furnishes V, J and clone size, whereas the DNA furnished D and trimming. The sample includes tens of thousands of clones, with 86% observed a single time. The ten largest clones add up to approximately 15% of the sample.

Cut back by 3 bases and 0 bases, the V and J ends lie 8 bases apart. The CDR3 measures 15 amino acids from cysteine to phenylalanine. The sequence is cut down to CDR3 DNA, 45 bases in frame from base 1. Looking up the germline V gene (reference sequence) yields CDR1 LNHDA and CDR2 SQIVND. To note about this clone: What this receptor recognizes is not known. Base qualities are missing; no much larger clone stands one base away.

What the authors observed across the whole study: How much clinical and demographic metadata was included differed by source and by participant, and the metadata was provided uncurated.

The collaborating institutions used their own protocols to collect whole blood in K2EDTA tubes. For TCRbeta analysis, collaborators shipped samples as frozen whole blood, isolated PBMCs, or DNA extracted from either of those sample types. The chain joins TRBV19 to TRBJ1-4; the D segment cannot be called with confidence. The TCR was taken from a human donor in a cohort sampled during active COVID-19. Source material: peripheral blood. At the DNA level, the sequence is TGTGCCAGTAGTATGGGCAGTCCAACTAATGAAAAACTGTTTTTT. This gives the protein CASSMGSPTNEKLFF.